These 25 T cell receptor beta chains originate from one sample sequenced in a study of cytomegalovirus exposure and HLA in healthy donors. PCR was performed using 60 Vbeta and 13 Jbeta primers. Produced via immunoSEQ multiplex PCR; TCRdb's table is partial and in-frame only. The sample shows 100,000 to 150,000 clones, under 85% of them seen only once. Sequencing was performed on PBMCs. These receptors came from a woman between 40 and 55 years old in good health and CMV-seropositive.

The chain is built from TRBV5-1 and TRBJ2-3; 9 nucleotides match TRBD1. The CDR3 runs to 16 residues. Trimming cost V 4 bases and J 2 bases; bases outside gene matches: 8. CDR1 and CDR2 from the germline V gene are SGHRS and YFSETQ. The CDR3 reads CASSRGTGINTDTQYF. Written as DNA, the CDR3 is TGCGCCAGCAGCCGCGGGACAGGGATAAACACAGATACGCAGTATTTT.

J is TRBJ2-3 and V is TRBV19, with TRBD1 matching over 7 bases. Trimming at V came to 3 bases and at J to 0 bases, leaving 9 bases not matched to a gene. Germline V gene lookup returns CDR1 LNHDA and CDR2 SQIVND (reference sequence). The CDR3 sequence is 17 residues long. The CDR3 protein is CASSIDRAVGSTDTQYF. The CDR3 bases are TGTGCCAGTAGTATCGACAGGGCGGTCGGCAGCACAGATACGCAGTATTTT.

V and J are TRBV5-1 and TRBJ2-7; 9 positions agree with TRBD1. V shed 0 bases, J shed 0 bases, and the junction held 7 bases outside the gene matches. The CDR3 has 17 residues. Germline V CDR1 and CDR2: SGHRS, YFSETQ. CDR3 DNA: TGCGCCAGCAGCTTGGAGTCGGGACAGGGTAGCTCCTACGAGCAGTACTTC. This sequence encodes CASSLESGQGSSYEQYF.

This sequence joins TRBV19 and TRBJ2-3; D is ambiguous. V lost 4 bases and J lost 3, with 14 bases in between. Germline loops: CDR1 LNHDA, CDR2 SQIVND (reference sequence). The CDR3 has 15 residues. CDR3 protein: CASSTLNLLTDTQYF. CDR3 nucleotide sequence: TGTGCCAGTAGTACTTTAAATCTATTGACAGATACGCAGTATTTT.

This chain joins TRBV28 and TRBJ1-4; 8 bases line up with TRBD1. Germline trimming cut 5 bases from V and 3 bases from J; bases unmatched to any gene: 2. The CDR3 runs to 14 residues. The V gene's germline CDR1 is MDHEN and CDR2 SYDVKM. CDR3 in amino acids: CASSRQGSNEKLFF. The DNA for the CDR3 is TGTGCCAGCAGTAGACAGGGGTCTAATGAAAAACTGTTTTTT.

V is TRBV7-9 and J is TRBJ2-7; TRBD2 might be the D (6 bases). Germline V gene data show CDR1 as SEHNR and CDR2 as FQNEAQ (reference sequence). The CDR3 loop spans 13 amino acids. V was clipped by 4 bases and J by 7 bases, with 14 bases between them. The CDR3, as DNA: TGTGCCAGCAGCTCCCCGGTAGGGAGGGAGCAGTACTTC. Translated: CASSSPVGREQYF.

This clone showed up just a few times. V is TRBV6-5 and J is TRBJ2-1; 9 positions agree with TRBD2. Per germline, CDR1 MNHEY and CDR2 SVGAGI. Trimming cost V 6 bases and J 4 bases; bases outside gene matches: 7. This CDR3 contains 15 residues. The CDR3 DNA reads TGTGCCAGCAGCCCCACTAGCGGGCCTTACAATGAGCAGTTCTTC. Translation: CASSPTSGPYNEQFF.

CDR3 DNA sequence: TGCGCCAGCTCCCCCTACGGACTAGCGGGGGTTGGGGCCAACGTCCTGACTTTC. It translates to CASSPYGLAGVGANVLTF. The J gene is TRBJ2-6, the V gene TRBV5-1; 13 bases align to TRBD2. V was pared by 7 bases and J by 3 bases, with 10 bases of the junction left unmatched. This CDR3 region has 18 residues. Germline values: CDR1 SGHRS, CDR2 YFSETQ.

This rearrangement joins TRBV11-2 to TRBJ2-1, with D perhaps TRBD2 (6 bases). Trimming pared 7 bases from V and 6 bases from J, leaving 25 bases between. CDR1 SGHAT and CDR2 FQNNGV come from the germline V gene. The length of the CDR3 is 17 residues. The CDR3 sequence is CASMLLRSGQAGNEQFF. In nucleotides, the CDR3 is TGTGCCAGCATGCTTCTTCGAAGCGGGCAAGCCGGCAATGAGCAGTTCTTC. Looking up the rest from reference TRBV11-2 and TRBJ2-1 gives the full variable domain: EAGVAQSPRYKIIEKRQSVAFWCNPISGHATLYWYQQILGQGPKLLIQFQNNGVVDDSQLPKDRFSAERLKGVDSTLKIQPAKLEDSAVYLCASMLLRSGQAGNEQFFGPGTRLTVL.

The chain carries TRBV15 and TRBJ2-7; 7 nucleotides align to TRBD2. V shed 11 bases, J shed 7 bases, and the junction held 14 bases outside the gene matches. The CDR3 is 13 residues long. Germline V gene lookup returns CDR1 LNHNV and CDR2 YYDKDF (reference sequence). The CDR3 DNA is TGTGCCTCTTCCTCGGCGGGAGTTCGGGAGCAGTACTTC. This codes for CASSSAGVREQYF.

The chain recombines TRBV18 with TRBJ1-3, with 9 bases that match TRBD1. CDR1 and CDR2 (germline): KGHSH, LQKENI. CDR3 length: 18 amino acids. The J segment lost 0 bases and the V segment lost 2 bases, leaving 8 bases of the junction unmatched. The CDR3, as DNA: TGTGCCAGCTCACCATATGGGACAGGGACCTACTCTGGAAACACCATATATTTT. Translation: CASSPYGTGTYSGNTIYF.

The CDR3 here is CASSPTETGASYGYTF. The CDR3, as DNA: TGTGCCAGCAGCCCTACCGAGACAGGGGCCAGCTATGGCTACACCTTC. The chain couples TRBV7-9 to TRBJ1-2; the match to TRBD1 covers 8 bases. V lost 5 bases, J lost 4 bases, and 12 bases stayed unmatched. The CDR3 is 16 amino acids. Germline assignment: CDR1 SEHNR and CDR2 FQNEAQ (reference sequence).

The rearrangement joins TRBV9 to TRBJ2-7; 7 bases line up with TRBD1. Germline CDR1 and CDR2: SGDLS and YYNGEE. This CDR3 has 14 amino acids. The J segment lost 6 bases and the V segment lost 4 bases, leaving 10 bases of the junction unmatched. For the CDR3, the DNA is TGTGCCAGCAGCCCCCGACAGGGCGGTGGCGAGCAGTACTTC. This translates into CASSPRQGGGEQYF.

V is TRBV6-5 and J is TRBJ1-5; D might be TRBD1 (5 bases). The V gene lost 6 bases and the J gene lost 5 bases, with 14 bases spanning the gap. This CDR3 contains 14 residues. Germline V gene lookup returns CDR1 MNHEY and CDR2 SVGAGI. CDR3 sequence: CASSQDTSYQPQHF. In nucleotides, the CDR3 is TGTGCCAGCAGCCAGGACACAAGCTATCAGCCCCAGCATTTT.

This rearrangement joins TRBV30 to TRBJ2-5; D may be TRBD1 (5 bases). V was trimmed by 2 bases and J by 1 base, leaving 20 bases between them. The germline gives CDR1 GTSNPN, CDR2 SVGIG (reference sequence). CDR3 size: 17 residues. CDR3 DNA: TGTGCCTGGAGTAGGGGTTTTCGGCGTCTGGCCCAAGAGACCCAGTACTTC. It is translated as CAWSRGFRRLAQETQYF. Based on the CDR3 plus reference TRBV30 and TRBJ2-5, the full variable domain is SQTIHQWPATLVQPVGSPLSLECTVEGTSNPNLYWYRQAAGRGLQLLFYSVGIGQISSEVPQNLSASRPQDRQFILSSKKLLLSDSGFYLCAWSRGFRRLAQETQYFGPGTRLLVL.

The J gene is TRBJ2-7, the V gene TRBV19; possible D gene TRBD2, 5 bases. V was clipped by 2 bases and J by 3 bases, with 14 bases between them. The germline gives CDR1 LNHDA, CDR2 SQIVND (reference sequence). The CDR3 length is 15 residues. CDR3 DNA sequence: TGTGCCAGTAGTATAAAGGACTTCCTCGGCTACGAGCAGTACTTC. Residues: CASSIKDFLGYEQYF.

The rearrangement uses TRBV28 and TRBJ1-2; possibly TRBD1 for D (6 bases). The germline CDR1 and CDR2 sequences are MDHEN and SYDVKM. The CDR3 runs to 13 residues. The germline V and J ends were trimmed by 11 bases and 2 bases, with 15 bases remaining between them. CDR3 coding DNA: TGTGCCTGGAAAGGGGGGGGGAACTATGGCTACACCTTC. Protein product: CAWKGGGNYGYTF.

The sample holds a few counts of this clone. The rearrangement joins TRBV7-2 to TRBJ1-2, with D hard to call. Germline CDR1 is SGHTA and CDR2 is FQGNSA. CDR3 size: 12 residues. V lost 3 bases and J lost 8, with 10 bases in between. The CDR3 region has the DNA TGTGCCAGCAGCTTGGGCCCCCTGGGCTACACCTTC. Protein product: CASSLGPLGYTF.

The rearrangement uses TRBV28 and TRBJ2-4; D might be TRBD2 (6 bases). Trimming cost V 6 bases and J 8 bases, with 17 bases left between them. The CDR3 loop spans 14 amino acids. The germline CDR1 and CDR2 sequences are MDHEN and SYDVKM. CDR3: CASSRGLPPDIQYF. CDR3 sequence (DNA): TGTGCCAGCAGCCGTGGACTACCTCCGGACATTCAGTACTTC.

The chain joins TRBV5-4 to TRBJ1-6, with 8 bases aligning to TRBD1. V lost 2 bases to trimming and J lost 10 bases; unmatched junction nucleotides: 8. The CDR3 extends over 15 amino acids. From germline, CDR1 is SGHNT and CDR2 YYREEE (reference sequence). The CDR3 loop reads CASSLPDREQSPLHF. DNA of the CDR3: TGTGCCAGCAGCTTACCGGACAGGGAACAATCACCCCTCCACTTT.

The chain carries TRBV9 and TRBJ2-7; TRBD1 matches at 8 bases. The V gene's germline CDR1 is SGDLS and CDR2 YYNGEE. The CDR3 is 16 amino acids. The V gene end was trimmed by 4 bases and the J gene end by 7 bases; junction bases not matched to a gene: 16. The DNA for the CDR3 is TGTGCCAGCAGCCCCCGTGGGAGACAGGGGTTGGGGGAGCAGTACTTC. As protein: CASSPRGRQGLGEQYF.

J is TRBJ2-2 and V is TRBV20-1, with D possibly TRBD2 on 5 matching bases. V gave up 3 bases and J gave up 9 bases, with 8 bases separating them. This CDR3 comprises 11 residues. Germline V lookup: CDR1 DFQATT, CDR2 SNEGSKA (reference sequence). CDR3 nucleotides: TGCAGTGCTAGCGGGATCCGGGAGCTGTTTTTT. Translated, it gives CSASGIRELFF.

The gene calls are TRBV4-1 and TRBJ2-1; D is perhaps TRBD2 (6 bases). The CDR3 covers 16 residues. Germline V CDR1 and CDR2: MGHRA, YSYEKL. V was cut by 2 bases and J by 8 bases, with 19 bases left in between. The CDR3 spells CASSQFEVAGTYEQFF. DNA of the CDR3: TGCGCCAGCAGCCAATTTGAGGTGGCGGGAACCTATGAGCAGTTCTTC.

The chain recombines TRBV15 with TRBJ2-1; the match to TRBD2 covers 8 bases. Germline V gene lookup returns CDR1 LNHNV and CDR2 YYDKDF (reference sequence). The CDR3 is 17 amino acids. V was pared by 0 bases and J by 6 bases, with 10 bases of the junction left unmatched. The CDR3 protein is CATSRDGAGLEGNEQFF. DNA of the CDR3: TGTGCCACCAGCAGAGATGGAGCGGGACTAGAAGGCAATGAGCAGTTCTTC.

This clone was detected a few times. This chain connects TRBV30 to TRBJ1-6, with D uncertain. V was clipped by 3 bases and J by 8 bases, with 11 bases between them. The CDR3 spans 13 residues. Germline-derived CDR1 and CDR2 are GTSNPN and SVGIG (reference sequence). The CDR3 here is CAWRSREDSPLHF. CDR3 nucleotide sequence: TGTGCCTGGAGGTCCCGGGAGGATTCACCCCTCCACTTT. Supplemented by reference TRBV30 and TRBJ1-6, the full variable domain reads SQTIHQWPATLVQPVGSPLSLECTVEGTSNPNLYWYRQAAGRGLQLLFYSVGIGQISSEVPQNLSASRPQDRQFILSSKKLLLSDSGFYLCAWRSREDSPLHFGNGTRLTVT.